These T cell receptor beta chains were read from a single sample in a study of glioma-infiltrating T cells after dendritic cell vaccination. Produced via immunoSEQ multiplex PCR; TCRdb's table is partial and in-frame only. The sample has more than 100,000 clones, roughly 79% seen once. Source: blood, taken before dendritic cell vaccination. These receptors were taken from a human donor with glioblastoma. The CDR3 runs from the conserved cysteine through the conserved F or W. D genes are given only for firm matches. Size is omitted from some rows. Given values are once, few, many or a class for expanded clones.

CSTDGGGRGIDEQFF,TGCAGCACTGATGGTGGTGGCAGGGGAATCGATGAGCAGTTCTTC,TRBV29-1,.,TRBJ2-1,.
CASSLSGTSGGGRTDTQYF,TGTGCCAGCAGCTTGTCCGGGACTAGCGGGGGGGGCCGCACAGATACGCAGTATTTT,TRBV5-4,.,TRBJ2-3,TRBD2
CASSQIQGYEQFF,TGCGCCAGCAGCCAAATTCAGGGCTATGAGCAGTTCTTC,TRBV4-1,.,TRBJ2-1,.
CASSQAGTGELFF,TGCGCCAGCAGCCAAGCAGGGACCGGGGAGCTGTTTTTT,TRBV4-1,.,TRBJ2-2,.
CASSLVGQYQPQHF,TGTGCCAGCAGCTTAGTTGGGCAATATCAGCCCCAGCATTTT,TRBV7-9,.,TRBJ1-5,.
CASSFWQGIIYEQYF,TGTGCCAGCAGCTTTTGGCAGGGGATAATCTACGAGCAGTACTTC,TRBV7-2,.,TRBJ2-7,.
CASSSDTSNTGELFF,TGTGCCAGCAGCTCCGACACGTCGAACACCGGGGAGCTGTTTTTT,TRBV7-9,.,TRBJ2-2,.
CASSHGQGISDTQYF,TGTGCCAGCAGTCATGGACAGGGGATTTCGGATACGCAGTATTTT,TRBV4-2,.,TRBJ2-3,TRBD1
CASSFAWTGVHEQFF,TGTGCCAGCAGCTTTGCTTGGACAGGGGTCCATGAGCAGTTCTTC,TRBV5-5,.,TRBJ2-1,TRBD1
CASSFGQGSNQPQHF,TGTGCCAGCAGCTTCGGACAGGGGAGCAATCAGCCCCAGCATTTT,TRBV5-6,.,TRBJ1-5,TRBD1
CASSLWRQGAGETQYF,TGTGCCAGCAGCTTATGGAGACAGGGGGCAGGAGAGACCCAGTACTTC,TRBV7-3,once,TRBJ2-5,TRBD1
CASSPLAGGADTQYF,TGTGCCAGCAGTCCTCTAGCGGGGGGGGCAGATACGCAGTATTTT,TRBV2,.,TRBJ2-3,TRBD2
CASSIPGQTGTDTQYF,TGTGCCAGTAGTATCCCAGGACAGACCGGCACAGATACGCAGTATTTT,TRBV19,.,TRBJ2-3,.
CASSPRGFGTEAFF,TGTGCCAGCAGCCCCAGGGGTTTCGGCACTGAAGCTTTCTTT,TRBV2,.,TRBJ1-1,.
CASSLNVYGGRGPSNEQFF,TGCGCCAGCAGCTTGAACGTATATGGGGGCAGGGGTCCATCCAATGAGCAGTTCTTC,TRBV5-1,once,TRBJ2-1,.
CASSPQTGSTYEQYF,TGTGCCAGCTCACCCCAGACAGGTAGCACCTACGAGCAGTACTTC,TRBV18,.,TRBJ2-7,.
CAARGLGQDAEAFF,TGTGCCGCGCGTGGATTGGGCCAAGACGCTGAAGCTTTCTTT,TRBV10-3,few,TRBJ1-1,.
CASSQGGLASETQYF,TGCGCCAGCAGCCAAGGGGGACTAGCGTCGGAGACCCAGTACTTC,TRBV4-1,.,TRBJ2-5,TRBD2
CASTIGPGAIGYTF,TGTGCCAGTACGATTGGCCCAGGGGCCATAGGCTACACCTTC,TRBV19,.,TRBJ1-2,.
CASSVEGGGGDEQFF,TGTGCCAGCAGCGTAGAGGGGGGGGGTGGAGATGAGCAGTTCTTC,TRBV9,.,TRBJ2-1,.
CASSLTAIPEAFF,TGTGCCAGCAGCTTAACTGCTATCCCTGAAGCTTTCTTT,TRBV7-2,.,TRBJ1-1,.
CAWSRRTGWGAGELFF,TGTGCCTGGAGCCGAAGGACAGGTTGGGGGGCCGGGGAGCTGTTTTTT,TRBV30,.,TRBJ2-2,.
CASSQEDSPNYGYTF,TGCGCCAGCAGCCAAGAGGACAGTCCTAACTATGGCTACACCTTC,TRBV4-1,.,TRBJ1-2,.
CATSRDLSGGALTGELFF,TGTGCCACCAGCAGAGATCTCAGCGGGGGGGCCCTCACCGGGGAGCTGTTTTTT,TRBV15,.,TRBJ2-2,TRBD2
CASSLEQGVGETQYF,TGTGCCAGCAGCTTAGAGCAGGGGGTGGGCGAGACCCAGTACTTC,TRBV7-9,.,TRBJ2-5,TRBD1
CASRTSGGGETQYF,TGTGCCAGCAGAACCTCGGGTGGGGGGGAGACCCAGTACTTC,TRBV7-2,.,TRBJ2-5,.
CASSLEESEAFF,TGTGCCAGCAGCTTAGAGGAGTCTGAAGCTTTCTTT,TRBV7-2,.,TRBJ1-1,.
CASSVAGTSGGGFDHNEQFF,TGTGCCAGCAGCGTAGCGGGTACTAGCGGGGGGGGGTTTGACCACAATGAGCAGTTCTTC,TRBV9,.,TRBJ2-1,TRBD2
CASSKARDSYNEQFF,TGTGCCAGCAGCAAAGCGCGGGACTCCTACAATGAGCAGTTCTTC,TRBV21-1,.,TRBJ2-1,.
CASSLSAGLDYGYTF,TGTGCCAGCAGTTTATCGGCAGGGTTGGACTATGGCTACACCTTC,TRBV27,.,TRBJ1-2,.
CASSQAFGGGTDTQYF,TGCGCCAGCAGCCAAGCTTTCGGGGGGGGTACAGATACGCAGTATTTT,TRBV4-1,.,TRBJ2-3,TRBD2
CASSLVAGSREKLFF,TGTGCCAGCAGCTTGGTGGCAGGCTCGAGAGAAAAACTGTTTTTT,TRBV5-4,.,TRBJ1-4,.
CASSSRTGGNEQFF,TGTGCCAGCAGCTCACGCACAGGGGGCAATGAGCAGTTCTTC,TRBV7-2,.,TRBJ2-1,TRBD1
CASSESVGTVGYTF,TGTGCCAGCAGTGAATCCGTAGGGACAGTTGGCTACACCTTC,TRBV6-4,.,TRBJ1-2,TRBD1
CASIRGFESNEQFF,TGCGCCAGCATTCGAGGTTTTGAGTCCAATGAGCAGTTCTTC,TRBV5-1,.,TRBJ2-1,.
CASSTRDRGRVNGYTF,TGTGCCAGCAGCACCCGGGACAGGGGGAGGGTGAATGGCTACACCTTC,TRBV7-8,.,TRBJ1-2,TRBD1
CASSFSGVEQFF,TGTGCCAGCAGTTTTAGCGGGGTTGAGCAGTTCTTC,TRBV6-5,.,TRBJ2-1,TRBD2
CASSPDSLASPLHF,TGTGCCAGCAGCCCGGACAGTCTGGCTTCACCCCTCCACTTT,TRBV5-4,.,TRBJ1-6,.
CASSQRGGEWYEQYF,TGTGCCAGCAGCCAGAGGGGGGGGGAATGGTACGAGCAGTACTTC,TRBV7-2,.,TRBJ2-7,.
CASGLVSRGNQPQHF,TGTGCTAGTGGTTTGGTATCTCGAGGCAATCAGCCCCAGCATTTT,TRBV12-5,few,TRBJ1-5,.
CASSFPPRAGWTEAFF,TGTGCCAGCAGCTTCCCCCCCCGGGCAGGGTGGACTGAAGCTTTCTTT,TRBV11-1,.,TRBJ1-1,.
CASSIVALGVLSIGELFF,TGTGCCAGTAGTATAGTTGCACTCGGGGTTTTGTCGATCGGGGAGCTGTTTTTT,TRBV19,.,TRBJ2-2,.
CASSESLNSPLHF,TGCGCCAGCAGTGAGAGTTTAAATTCACCCCTCCACTTT,TRBV25-1,.,TRBJ1-6,.
CASMGGGVVETQYF,TGTGCCAGCATGGGCGGGGGGGTGGTAGAGACCCAGTACTTC,TRBV6-1,.,TRBJ2-5,TRBD2